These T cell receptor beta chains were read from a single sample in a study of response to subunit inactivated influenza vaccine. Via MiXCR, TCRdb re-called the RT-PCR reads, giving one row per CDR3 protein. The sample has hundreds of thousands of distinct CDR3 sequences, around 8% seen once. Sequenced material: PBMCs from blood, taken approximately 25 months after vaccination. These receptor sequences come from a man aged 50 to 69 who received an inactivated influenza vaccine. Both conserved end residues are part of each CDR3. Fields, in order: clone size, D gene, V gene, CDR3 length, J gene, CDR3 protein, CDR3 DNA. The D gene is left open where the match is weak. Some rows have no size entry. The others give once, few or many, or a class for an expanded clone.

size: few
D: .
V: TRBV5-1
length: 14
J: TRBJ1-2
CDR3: CASSASGREYGYTF
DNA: TGCGCCAGCAGCGCCTCGGGAAGGGAGTATGGCTACACCTTC

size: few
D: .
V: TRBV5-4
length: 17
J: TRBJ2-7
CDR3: CASSLGIVGTYSYEQYF
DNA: TGTGCCAGCAGCTTGGGAATAGTAGGAACCTACTCCTACGAGCAGTACTTC

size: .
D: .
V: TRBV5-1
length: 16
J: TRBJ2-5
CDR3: CASSLEGFGRKETQYF
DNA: TGCGCCAGCAGCTTGGAGGGTTTCGGCAGAAAAGAGACCCAGTACTTC

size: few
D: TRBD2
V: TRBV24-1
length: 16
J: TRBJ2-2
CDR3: CATSDWTSVSTGELFF
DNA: TGTGCCACCAGTGATTGGACTAGCGTAAGCACCGGGGAGCTGTTTTTT

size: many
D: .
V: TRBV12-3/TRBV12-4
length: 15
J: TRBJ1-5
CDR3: CASSALQRTNQPQHF
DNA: TGTGCCAGCAGTGCACTACAGAGGACGAATCAGCCCCAGCATTTT

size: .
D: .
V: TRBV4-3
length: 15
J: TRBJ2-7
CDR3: CASSQDDRPPYEQYF
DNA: TGCGCCAGCAGCCAAGATGACCGGCCACCCTACGAGCAGTACTTC

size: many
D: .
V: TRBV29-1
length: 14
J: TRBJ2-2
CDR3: CSVESHPRTGELFF
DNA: TGCAGCGTTGAAAGTCATCCCCGCACCGGGGAGCTGTTTTTT

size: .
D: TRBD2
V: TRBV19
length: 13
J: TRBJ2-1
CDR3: CASSAGYYNEQFF
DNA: TGTGCCAGTTCAGCGGGGTACTACAATGAGCAGTTCTTC

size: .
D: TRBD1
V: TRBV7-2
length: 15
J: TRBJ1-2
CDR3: CASSFAGTGASGYTF
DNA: TGTGCCAGCAGCTTTGCAGGGACAGGGGCCTCTGGCTACACCTTC

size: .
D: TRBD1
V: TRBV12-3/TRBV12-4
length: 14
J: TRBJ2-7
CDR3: CASSTGTDTYEQYF
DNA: TGTGCCAGCAGTACCGGGACAGATACCTACGAGCAGTACTTC

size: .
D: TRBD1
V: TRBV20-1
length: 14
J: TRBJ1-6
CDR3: CSALTAGQYSPLHF
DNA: TGCAGTGCCCTAACCGCGGGACAGTATTCACCCCTCCACTTT

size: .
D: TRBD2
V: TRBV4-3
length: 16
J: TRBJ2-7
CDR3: CASSQDAGLTAWEQYF
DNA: TGCGCCAGCAGCCAAGATGCGGGACTAACCGCCTGGGAGCAGTACTTC

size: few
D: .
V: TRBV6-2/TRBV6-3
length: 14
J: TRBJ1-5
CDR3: CASNREYGGQPQHF
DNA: TGTGCCAGCAACCGGGAGTATGGAGGTCAGCCCCAGCATTTT

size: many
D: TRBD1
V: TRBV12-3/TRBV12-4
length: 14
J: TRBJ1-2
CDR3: CASSRTGTNYGYTF
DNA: TGTGCCAGCAGTCGGACAGGGACTAACTATGGCTACACCTTC

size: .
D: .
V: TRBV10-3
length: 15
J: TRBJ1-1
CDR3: CAIRRQDQLNTEAFF
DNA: TGTGCCATCAGGAGACAGGACCAATTGAACACTGAAGCTTTCTTT

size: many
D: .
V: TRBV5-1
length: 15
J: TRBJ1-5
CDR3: CASSLDGHSNQPQHF
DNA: TGCGCCAGCAGCTTGGACGGTCATAGCAATCAGCCCCAGCATTTT

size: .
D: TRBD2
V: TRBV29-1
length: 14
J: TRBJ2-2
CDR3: CSVVRGRDTGELFF
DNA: TGCAGCGTTGTACGGGGGAGGGACACCGGGGAGCTGTTTTTT

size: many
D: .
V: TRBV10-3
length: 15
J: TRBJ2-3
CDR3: CAIKQHRKLTDTQYF
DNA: TGTGCCATCAAACAACACCGGAAGCTCACAGATACGCAGTATTTT

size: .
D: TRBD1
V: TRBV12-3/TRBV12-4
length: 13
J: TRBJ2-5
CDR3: CASRQGLGETQYF
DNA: TGTGCCAGCAGACAGGGGTTGGGGGAGACCCAGTACTTC

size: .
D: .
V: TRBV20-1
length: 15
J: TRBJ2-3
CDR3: CSAREGPTRTDTQYF
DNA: TGCAGTGCTAGAGAAGGGCCAACACGCACAGATACGCAGTATTTT

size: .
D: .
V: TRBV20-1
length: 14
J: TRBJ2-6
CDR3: CSATPMSGANVLTF
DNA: TGCAGTGCTACCCCTATGTCTGGGGCCAACGTCCTGACTTTC

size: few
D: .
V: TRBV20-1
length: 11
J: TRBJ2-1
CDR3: CSARDTNEQFF
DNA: TGCAGTGCTAGAGACACCAATGAGCAGTTCTTC

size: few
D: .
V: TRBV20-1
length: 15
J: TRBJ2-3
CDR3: CSASGAGAYTDTQYF
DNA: TGCAGTGCGAGTGGGGCGGGGGCGTACACAGATACGCAGTATTTT

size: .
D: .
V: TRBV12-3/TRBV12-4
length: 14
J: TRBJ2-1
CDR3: CASSLTTGANEQFF
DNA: TGTGCCAGCAGTCTCACTACGGGGGCTAATGAGCAGTTCTTC

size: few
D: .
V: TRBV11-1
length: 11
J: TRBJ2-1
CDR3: CASSWDHEQFF
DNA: TGTGCCAGCAGCTGGGACCATGAGCAGTTCTTC

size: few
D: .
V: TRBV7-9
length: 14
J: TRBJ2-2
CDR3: CASGGTLHTGELFF
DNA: TGTGCCAGCGGTGGGACACTACATACCGGGGAGCTGTTTTTT

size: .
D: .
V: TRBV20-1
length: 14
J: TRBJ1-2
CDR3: CSAVLTARNAGYTF
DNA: TGCAGTGCGGTCCTGACAGCCCGTAACGCTGGCTACACCTTC

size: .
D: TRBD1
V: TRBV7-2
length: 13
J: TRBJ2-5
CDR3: CASSVDRAETQYF
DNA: TGTGCCAGCAGCGTAGACAGGGCGGAGACCCAGTACTTC

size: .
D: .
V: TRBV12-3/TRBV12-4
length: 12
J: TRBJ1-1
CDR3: CASSLASGQAFF
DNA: TGTGCCAGCAGTTTAGCCTCTGGACAGGCTTTCTTT

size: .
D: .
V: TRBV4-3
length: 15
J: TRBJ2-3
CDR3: CASSPLFSVRNTQYF
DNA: TGCGCCAGCAGCCCCCTTTTTTCCGTGCGGAATACGCAGTATTTT

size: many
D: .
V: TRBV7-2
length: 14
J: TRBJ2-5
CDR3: CASSVGVDQETQYF
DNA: TGTGCCAGCAGCGTAGGGGTAGACCAAGAGACCCAGTACTTC

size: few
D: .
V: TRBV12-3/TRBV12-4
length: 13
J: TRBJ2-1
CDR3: CASSLVLSNEQFF
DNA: TGTGCCAGCAGTTTAGTGCTTAGCAATGAGCAGTTCTTC

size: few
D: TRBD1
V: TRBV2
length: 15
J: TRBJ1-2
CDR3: CASSEALGRGTGYTF
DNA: TGTGCCAGCAGTGAAGCGCTTGGCAGGGGGACCGGCTACACCTTC

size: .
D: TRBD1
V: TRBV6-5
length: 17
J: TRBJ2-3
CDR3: CASSYSGTGGRTDTQYF
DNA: TGTGCCAGCAGTTACTCCGGGACAGGGGGCCGCACAGATACGCAGTATTTT

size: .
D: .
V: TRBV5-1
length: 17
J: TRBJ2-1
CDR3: CASSPSGGTGDYNEQFF
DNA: TGCGCCAGCAGCCCAAGCGGGGGGACAGGGGACTACAATGAGCAGTTCTTC

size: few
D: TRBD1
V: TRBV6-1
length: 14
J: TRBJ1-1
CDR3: CASRTGTGSISAFF
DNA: TGTGCCAGCAGGACCGGGACAGGGAGTATATCTGCTTTCTTT

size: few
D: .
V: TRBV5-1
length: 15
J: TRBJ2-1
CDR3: CASSLTDRPYNEQFF
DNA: TGCGCCAGCAGCTTAACCGACAGGCCCTACAATGAGCAGTTCTTC

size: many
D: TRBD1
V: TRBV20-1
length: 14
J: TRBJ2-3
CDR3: CSASPGGTIDTQYF
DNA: TGCAGTGCTAGCCCAGGGGGCACGATAGATACGCAGTATTTT

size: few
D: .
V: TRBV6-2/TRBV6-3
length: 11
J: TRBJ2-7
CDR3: CASSRDNEQYF
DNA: TGTGCCAGCAGTAGGGATAACGAGCAGTACTTC

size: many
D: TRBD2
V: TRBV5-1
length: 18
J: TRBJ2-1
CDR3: CASSFWTSGRGSYNEQFF
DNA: TGCGCCAGCAGCTTCTGGACTAGCGGGAGGGGGTCCTACAATGAGCAGTTCTTC

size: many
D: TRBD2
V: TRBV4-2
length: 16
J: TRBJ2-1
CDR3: CASSQDVAGGHREQFF
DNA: TGTGCCAGCAGCCAAGATGTAGCGGGAGGTCATAGGGAGCAGTTCTTC

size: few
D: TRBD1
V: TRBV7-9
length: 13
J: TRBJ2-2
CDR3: CAKGQGPTGELFF
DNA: TGTGCCAAAGGACAGGGACCCACCGGGGAGCTGTTTTTT

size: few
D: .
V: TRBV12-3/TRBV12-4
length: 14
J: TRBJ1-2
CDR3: CASSVTGSGYGYTF
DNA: TGTGCCAGCAGTGTAACAGGGTCCGGCTATGGCTACACCTTC

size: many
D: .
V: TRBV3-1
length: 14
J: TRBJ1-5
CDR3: CASSQSGQNQPQHF
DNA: TGTGCCAGCAGCCAAAGCGGGCAGAATCAGCCCCAGCATTTT

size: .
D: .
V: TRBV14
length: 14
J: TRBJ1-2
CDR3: CASSQGGGPYGYTF
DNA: TGTGCCAGCAGCCAAGGTGGAGGTCCCTATGGCTACACCTTC

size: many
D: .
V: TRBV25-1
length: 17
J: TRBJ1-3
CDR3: CASSGPKGQSSGNTIYF
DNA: TGTGCCAGCAGTGGACCTAAAGGACAGAGCTCTGGAAACACCATATATTTT

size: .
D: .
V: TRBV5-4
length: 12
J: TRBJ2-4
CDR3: CASSFLHGIQYF
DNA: TGTGCCAGCAGCTTCCTGCATGGCATTCAGTACTTC

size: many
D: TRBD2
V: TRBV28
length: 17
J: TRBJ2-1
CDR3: CASTGTSGRVSYNEQFF
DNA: TGTGCCAGCACCGGGACTAGCGGGAGAGTCTCCTACAATGAGCAGTTCTTC

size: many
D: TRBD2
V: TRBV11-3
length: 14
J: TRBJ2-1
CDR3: CASSLIRGGNEQFF
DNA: TGTGCCAGCAGCTTAATTCGCGGGGGCAATGAGCAGTTCTTC

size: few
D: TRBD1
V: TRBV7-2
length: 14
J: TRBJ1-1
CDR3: CASSPGQGETEAFF
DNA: TGTGCCAGCAGCCCCGGACAGGGGGAAACTGAAGCTTTCTTT

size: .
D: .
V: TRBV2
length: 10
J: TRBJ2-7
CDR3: CASGGREQYF
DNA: TGTGCCAGCGGGGGACGTGAGCAGTACTTC

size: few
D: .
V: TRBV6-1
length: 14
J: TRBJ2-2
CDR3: CASTGQLNTGELFF
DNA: TGTGCCAGCACTGGACAGCTGAACACCGGGGAGCTGTTTTTT

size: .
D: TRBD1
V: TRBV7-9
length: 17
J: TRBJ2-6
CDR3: CVSSPGTGLLGANVLTF
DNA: TGTGTCAGCAGCCCCGGGACAGGGTTATTAGGGGCCAACGTCCTGACTTTC

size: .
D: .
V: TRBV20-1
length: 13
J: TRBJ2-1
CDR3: CSAIGGLGNEQFF
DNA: TGCAGTGCTATAGGTGGGCTCGGCAATGAGCAGTTCTTC